This note documents a single T cell receptor beta chain sequence. Its antigen is unidentified. In TCRdb, the 5' RACE reads were re-called with MiXCR into one record per CDR3 protein. The table includes under 550,000 distinct CDR3 sequences, around 26% detected once. The data stem from a study of CD8 T cells in ankylosing spondylitis. The study's findings and limits: Clones linked to disease were reported to show significant enrichment in matched ankylosing spondylitis synovial fluid. A motif of under ten highly homologous TCR beta variants was seen as apparently characteristic of ankylosing spondylitis blood.

Germline V gene sequence: CDR1 SQVTM, CDR2 ANQGSEA. There are 15 residues in the CDR3. The ends lost 3 bases at V and 5 bases at J; junction bases unmatched: 9. Specimen: blood, either unsorted or a sorted T cell fraction (not recorded which). The genes are TRBV29-1 and TRBJ2-5, with TRBD2 identical over 10 bases. The clonotype was recovered from a male donor with ankylosing spondylitis. CDR3 sequence reads: CSVDSPSGSSETQYF. The DNA for the CDR3 is TGCAGCGTTGACTCCCCTAGCGGGAGTTCGGAGACCCAGTACTTC.